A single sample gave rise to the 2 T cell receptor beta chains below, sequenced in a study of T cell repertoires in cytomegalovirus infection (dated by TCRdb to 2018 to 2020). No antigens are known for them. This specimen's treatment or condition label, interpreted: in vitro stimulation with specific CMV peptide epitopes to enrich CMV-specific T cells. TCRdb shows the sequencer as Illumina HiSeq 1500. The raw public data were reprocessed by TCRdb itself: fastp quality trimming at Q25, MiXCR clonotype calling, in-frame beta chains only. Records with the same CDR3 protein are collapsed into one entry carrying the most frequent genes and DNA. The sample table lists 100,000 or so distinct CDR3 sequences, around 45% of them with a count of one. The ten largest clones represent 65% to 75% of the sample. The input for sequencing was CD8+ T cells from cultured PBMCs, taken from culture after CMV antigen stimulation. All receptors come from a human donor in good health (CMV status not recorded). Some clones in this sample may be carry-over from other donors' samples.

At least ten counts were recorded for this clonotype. CDR3 DNA sequence: TGTGCCAGCAGTGTCGGGCCAAACTATGGCTACACCTTC. Translating gives CASSVGPNYGYTF. This chain joins TRBV12-3 or TRBV12-4 and TRBJ1-2; D unclear. This CDR3 contains 13 residues. Trimming shortened V by 5 bases and J by 2 bases, and 9 bases separated the two germline ends.

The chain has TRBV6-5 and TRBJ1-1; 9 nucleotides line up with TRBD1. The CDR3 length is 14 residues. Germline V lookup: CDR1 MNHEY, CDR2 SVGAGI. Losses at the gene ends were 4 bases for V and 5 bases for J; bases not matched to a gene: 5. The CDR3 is CASSFTGGRTEAFF. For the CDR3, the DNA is TGTGCCAGCAGTTTTACAGGGGGCAGGACTGAAGCTTTCTTT.